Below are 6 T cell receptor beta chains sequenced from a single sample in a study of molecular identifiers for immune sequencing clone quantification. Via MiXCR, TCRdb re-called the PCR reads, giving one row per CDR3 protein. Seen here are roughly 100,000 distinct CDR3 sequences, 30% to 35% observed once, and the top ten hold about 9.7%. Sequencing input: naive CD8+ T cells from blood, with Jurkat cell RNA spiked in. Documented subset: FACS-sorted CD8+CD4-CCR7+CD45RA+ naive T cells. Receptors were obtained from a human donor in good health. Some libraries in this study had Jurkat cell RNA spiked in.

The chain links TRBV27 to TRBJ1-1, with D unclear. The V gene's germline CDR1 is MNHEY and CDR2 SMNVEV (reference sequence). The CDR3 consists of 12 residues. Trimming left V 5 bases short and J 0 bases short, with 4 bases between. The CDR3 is CASSGMNTEAFF. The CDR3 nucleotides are TGTGCCAGCAGTGGAATGAACACTGAAGCTTTCTTT.

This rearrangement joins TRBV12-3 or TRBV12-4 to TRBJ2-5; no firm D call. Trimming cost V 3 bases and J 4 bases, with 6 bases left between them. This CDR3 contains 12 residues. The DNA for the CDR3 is TGTGCCAGCAGTTTTCCGGGAGAGACCCAGTACTTC. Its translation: CASSFPGETQYF.

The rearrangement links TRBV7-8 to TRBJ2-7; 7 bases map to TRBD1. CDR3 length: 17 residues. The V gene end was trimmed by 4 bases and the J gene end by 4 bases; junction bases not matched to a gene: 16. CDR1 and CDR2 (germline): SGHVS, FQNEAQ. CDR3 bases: TGTGCCAGCAGCTCACCGAAGCACAGGGGCCCTTTGTACGAGCAGTACTTC. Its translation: CASSSPKHRGPLYEQYF. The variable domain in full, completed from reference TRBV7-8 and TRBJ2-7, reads GAGVSQSPRYKVAKRGQDVALRCDPISGHVSLFWYQQALGQGPEFLTYFQNEAQLDKSGLPSDRFFAERPEGSVSTLKIQRTQQEDSAVYLCASSSPKHRGPLYEQYFGPGTRLTVT.

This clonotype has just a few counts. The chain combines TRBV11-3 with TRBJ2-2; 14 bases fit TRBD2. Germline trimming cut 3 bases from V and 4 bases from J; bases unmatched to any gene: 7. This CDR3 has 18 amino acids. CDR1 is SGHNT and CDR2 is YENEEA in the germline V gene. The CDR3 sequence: CASSFTGLAGAGTGELFF. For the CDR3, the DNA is TGTGCCAGCAGCTTCACGGGACTAGCGGGAGCGGGCACCGGGGAGCTGTTTTTT.

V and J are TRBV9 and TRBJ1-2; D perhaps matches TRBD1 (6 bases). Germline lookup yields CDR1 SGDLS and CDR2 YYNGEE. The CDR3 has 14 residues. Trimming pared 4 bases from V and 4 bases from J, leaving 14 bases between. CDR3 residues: CASSSWTDSYGYTF. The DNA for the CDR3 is TGTGCCAGCAGCTCCTGGACGGACAGCTATGGCTACACCTTC.

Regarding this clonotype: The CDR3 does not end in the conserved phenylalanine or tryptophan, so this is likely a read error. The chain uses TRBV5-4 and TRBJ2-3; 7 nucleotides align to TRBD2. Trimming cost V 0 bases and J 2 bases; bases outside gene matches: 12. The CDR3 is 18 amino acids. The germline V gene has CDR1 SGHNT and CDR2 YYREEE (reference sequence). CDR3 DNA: TGTGCCAGCAGCTTGGTGGTTCTAGCGGAGACCTACACAGATACGCAGTATTTA. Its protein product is CASSLVVLAETYTDTQYL.